This is a list of T cell receptor beta chains from one sample in a study of Ad26.COV2.S vaccination and SARS-CoV-2 variants. The table came from immunoSEQ multiplex PCR; TCRdb's copy has only in-frame clones and leaves some out. The top ten clones hold just under 5% of a sample with about 350,000 clones, around nine tenths of them seen once. Sample: peripheral blood, taken in a trial of Ad26.COV2.S vaccine versus placebo. Every receptor here comes from a person between 18 and 60 years old who received the Ad26.COV2.S COVID-19 vaccine or a placebo. Both conserved end residues are part of each CDR3. A D gene is named only where the DNA matches it firmly. Some rows mark clone size as missing; the rest say once, few, many or name a class of expanded clone.

TRBJ2-3,NA,NA,TRBV7-9,CASSLAAAGTDTQYF,TGTGCCAGCAGCTTAGCAGCGGCAGGGACAGATACGCAGTATTTT
TRBJ1-3,NA,NA,TRBV19,CASSISSSGNTIYF,TGTGCCAGTAGTATTTCCAGCTCTGGAAACACCATATATTTT
TRBJ1-1,TRBD1,NA,TRBV27,CASSAVTGIDTEAFF,TGTGCCAGCAGTGCAGTGACAGGGATCGACACTGAAGCTTTCTTT
TRBJ2-7,TRBD2,NA,TRBV10-1,CASSPTSLSEQYF,TGCGCCAGCAGTCCGACTAGCTTGAGCGAGCAGTACTTC
TRBJ1-1,NA,NA,TRBV21-1,CASSNVTGETEAFF,TGTGCCAGCAGCAACGTGACGGGGGAGACTGAAGCTTTCTTT
TRBJ2-3,NA,once,TRBV5-4,CASSEPGLSTDTQYF,TGTGCCAGCAGCGAACCGGGACTGAGCACAGATACGCAGTATTTT
TRBJ1-4,TRBD1,NA,TRBV19,CASRRDREHTNEKLFF,TGTGCCAGTAGACGAGACAGGGAGCACACTAATGAAAAACTGTTTTTT
TRBJ2-2,TRBD1,NA,TRBV18,CASSRSQGASGELFF,TGTGCCAGCTCACGGAGTCAGGGGGCCTCCGGGGAGCTGTTTTTT
TRBJ2-7,TRBD2,few,TRBV7-8,CASSLEGTSGMWDYEQYF,TGTGCCAGCAGCTTAGAAGGGACTAGCGGGATGTGGGACTACGAGCAGTACTTC
TRBJ2-6,TRBD1,NA,TRBV4-1,CASSGGQGAAGANVLTF,TGCGCCAGCAGCGGTGGACAGGGGGCAGCTGGGGCCAACGTCCTGACTTTC
TRBJ1-1,NA,NA,TRBV28,CASRQDRVMVNTEAFF,TGTGCCAGCCGACAGGACAGAGTAATGGTTAACACTGAAGCTTTCTTT
TRBJ1-3,NA,NA,TRBV19,CASSPRLGFSGNTIYF,TGTGCCAGTAGCCCCCGACTCGGCTTCTCTGGAAACACCATATATTTT
TRBJ1-1,NA,NA,TRBV5-1,CASSRDRGDTEAFF,TGCGCCAGCAGCAGAGATCGGGGGGACACTGAAGCTTTCTTT
TRBJ2-7,NA,NA,TRBV4-3,CASSQNLDSTYEQYF,TGCGCCAGCAGCCAGAACCTCGACAGTACCTACGAGCAGTACTTC
TRBJ1-4,NA,few,TRBV10-3,CAITPGEGEKLFF,TGTGCCATCACTCCAGGGGAAGGGGAAAAACTGTTTTTT
TRBJ1-6,NA,NA,TRBV24-1,CATKEKPDSPLHF,TGTGCCACCAAAGAGAAGCCCGATTCACCCCTCCACTTT
TRBJ1-6,TRBD1,NA,TRBV4-3,CASSQVLGQGLASPLHF,TGCGCCAGCAGCCAAGTCCTGGGACAGGGCCTAGCTTCGCCCCTCCACTTT
TRBJ1-5,NA,NA,TRBV15,CATSRGVFTGTKGKLNQPQHF,TGTGCCACCAGCAGGGGGGTTTTCACCGGGACAAAGGGGAAGTTGAATCAGCCCCAGCATTTT